This TCR beta chain is drawn from a study of vaccination and CD4 T cells after COVID-19. In the study overall: Participants got two doses of BNT162b2 or mRNA-1273 vaccine. Timing of post-vaccine sample collection was a median 72 days after dose two, with a range of 14 to 241. Control wells got either CEFX epitopes, HIV-1 Nef peptides, or no peptide at all.

This clonotype has more than one count but fewer than ten. What it binds is not known. Cultured CD4+ T-cell DNA underwent Oncomine TCR Beta short-read sequencing. TCRdb reprocessed the PCR reads via MiXCR and lists one record per CDR3 protein. This table holds 13,000 or so distinct CDR3 sequences, 40% to 55% found once. Treatment noted: approximately 10-day PBMC culture with coronavirus spike peptide pools or control peptides (ViraFEST assay). IL-2 (about 10 IU/ml) and peptide pools (approximately 10 ug/ml) were added to cultures of under 2.5 million PBMCs per well. The sequence was obtained from a human donor who had recovered from COVID-19. The sample in question was CD4+ T cells from blood, cultured in vitro, obtained after SARS-CoV-2 vaccination.

CDR3 region: CASSALSTDTQYF. The CDR3 DNA follows: TGTGCCAGCAGCGCCCTAAGCACAGATACGCAGTATTTT. The gene calls are TRBV7-6 and TRBJ2-3, with D uncertain. The CDR3 runs to 13 residues. V gave up 5 bases and J gave up 0 bases, with 6 bases separating them. Germline V CDR1 and CDR2: SGHVS, FNYEAQ.